Listed below are T cell receptor beta chains from one sample, sequenced in a study of CD8+ T cells in alopecia areata. Some clones are missing from TCRdb's copy, which holds only in-frame ones; the method was immunoSEQ multiplex PCR. The table shows about 97,000 clones, with 41% occurring only once. The specimen sequenced was CD4+ T cells sorted from blood. The receptors stem from a human donor with alopecia areata. The CDR3 runs from the conserved cysteine through the conserved F or W. D genes are given only for firm matches. Size tells how often a clone was seen (once, few, many) or the class of an expanded clone, and some rows leave it out.

clone_size d_call j_call v_call cdr3_nt cdr3_aa
- - TRBJ2-1 TRBV2 TGTGCCAGCAGCATAAACGGATACTCCTACAATGAGCAGTTCTTC CASSINGYSYNEQFF
many - TRBJ2-7 TRBV5-4 TGTGCCAGCAACGTCGACCGTAGCTCCTACGAGCAGTACTTC CASNVDRSSYEQYF
few - TRBJ2-1 TRBV7-2 TGTGCCAGCAGCTTATTGCGTGGGAGCGCTCGGTTCTTC CASSLLRGSARFF
few - TRBJ2-3 TRBV9 TGTGCCAGCAGCGTAGATTGGACAGACCCTCCAGGTACGCAGTATTTT CASSVDWTDPPGTQYF
- TRBD2 TRBJ2-5 TRBV9 TGTGCCAGCACCGATATCGTAGCGGGTGGGTCCGAGACCCAGTACTTC CASTDIVAGGSETQYF
few - TRBJ1-1 TRBV11-2 TGTGCCAGCAGCTCGGACACCTGGGACACTGAAGCTTTCTTT CASSSDTWDTEAFF
- - TRBJ2-6 TRBV29-1 TGCAGCGTTGCTAATTCTGGGGCCAACGTCCTGACTTTC CSVANSGANVLTF
- TRBD2 TRBJ2-5 TRBV27 TGTGCCAGCAGTTCCCTAGCGGGGGGGCGAGGTGAGACCCAGTACTTC CASSSLAGGRGETQYF
- - TRBJ1-5 TRBV27 TGTGCCAGCAGTTTAAACAGGCAGCGCAATCAGCCCCAGCATTTT CASSLNRQRNQPQHF
- - TRBJ1-2 TRBV6-5 TGTGCCAGCAGTTACGGGGGGTCTACCTATGGCTACACCTTC CASSYGGSTYGYTF
- - TRBJ2-5 TRBV6-6 TGTGCCAGCAGAGGGGTAGGGGACTGGGCCCAGTACTTC CASRGVGDWAQYF
- - TRBJ2-3 TRBV30 TGTGCCTGGAGTAGGGGGATTACCACAGATACGCAGTATTTT CAWSRGITTDTQYF
few - TRBJ1-5 TRBV30 TGTGCCTGGAGTGGCCGGACGGCTTACAATCAGCCCCAGCATTTT CAWSGRTAYNQPQHF
few - TRBJ2-7 TRBV4-1 TGCGCCAGCGGAGGAGGCCCGACCTACGAGCAGTACTTC CASGGGPTYEQYF
- - TRBJ1-1 TRBV10-2 TGCGCCAGCAGAGTACAGGGCTCCACTGAAGCTTTCTTT CASRVQGSTEAFF